This entry features one TCR beta chain sequence. Its target is not known. This specimen comes from a study of siplizumab effects on memory and regulatory T cells. Study-level results: Sequences below about 10^-5 frequency were poorly captured. As a result, only a minor fraction of alloreactive clones mapped to unstimulated subsets. A naive or memory phenotype could not be assigned to roughly 80-95% of the proliferating CD4+ or CD8+ clones. It seemed that naive T cells were more diverse than memory cells and were major contributors to the alloresponse.

Per-sample assaying covered 95,000 to 100,000 TCR templates. The method was immunoSEQ multiplex PCR; TCRdb's version includes in-frame clones alone and lacks a portion of them. The sample includes 100,000 or so clones, about 90% seen only once; the top ten take around 12%. Sequencing was carried out using non-Treg CD4+ T cells sorted from blood. The TCR sequence derives from a human donor in good health.

The CDR3, as DNA: TGTGCCAGCAGTGAGACTAGGAGTGTGGAGACCCAGTACTTC. Translation: CASSETRSVETQYF. This rearrangement joins TRBV6-1 to TRBJ2-5, with D possibly TRBD2 on 6 matching bases. The CDR3 sequence is 14 residues long. Looked up from germline, CDR1 is MNHNS and CDR2 is SASEGT. V lost 3 bases, J lost 5 bases, and 13 bases lay in between.